The present T cell receptor beta chain was sequenced within a study of OX40 agonist ivuxolimab in advanced cancers. Turning to the study itself: Recorded diagnoses for dose-escalation patients were hepatocellular carcinoma, melanoma, renal cell or head and neck cancer. Study-wide points: The specificity for antigen of the expanded peripheral T cells was not determined. Partial responders at 0.1-3.0 mg/kg had among the lowest clonal expansion.

Measured with immunoSEQ multiplex PCR; TCRdb has only the in-frame clones, and not every one. The sample has some 58,000 clones; around nine tenths are singletons. Turning to this clone: What it binds is not known.

Unmatched junction bases numbered 18, after V lost 4 bases and J lost 6 bases. CDR3 length: 19 amino acids. Germline V gives CDR1 SGHNT, CDR2 YYREEE (reference sequence). This clonotype was sampled from an adult with an advanced solid tumor such as melanoma, head and neck, liver or kidney cancer. Sequenced here: CD4+ or CD8+ T cells sorted from blood, sampled in a trial of the OX40 agonist ivuxolimab. This chain uses TRBV5-4 with TRBJ2-2; 10 positions match TRBD2. CDR3 sequence (DNA): TGTGCCAGCAGCCCTGCCCCCCGATCTAGCGGGAGTAGGGCCGGGGAGCTGTTTTTT. It encodes CASSPAPRSSGSRAGELFF.